Following are 16 T cell receptor beta chains from one sample sequenced in a study of cytomegalovirus exposure and HLA in healthy donors. 60 Vbeta and 13 Jbeta primers were used in PCR. Repertoires were generated with immunoSEQ multiplex PCR, while TCRdb's copy carries only in-frame clones and drops some. The repertoire holds some 160,000 clones, with over 70% as singletons. Material: PBMCs. These TCRs come from a man aged 35 to 55 in good health and CMV-seronegative.

This chain joins TRBV7-2 and TRBJ1-5; D might be TRBD1 (5 bases). The germline CDR1 and CDR2 sequences are SGHTA and FQGNSA. The CDR3 is made up of 14 amino acids. The V end lost 5 bases, the J end lost 6 bases, and 14 bases lay between the germline ends. The CDR3 bases are TGTGCCAGCAGCCGGGGCGGGGGAGGTCAGCCCCAGCATTTT. Translated, it gives CASSRGGGGQPQHF.

This rearrangement joins TRBV6-1 to TRBJ2-1; maybe TRBD2 (6 bases). Trimming removed 5 bases at V and 7 bases at J, with 15 bases between. The CDR3 covers 14 residues. Germline values: CDR1 MNHNS, CDR2 SASEGT. CDR3 sequence reads: CASSIRGLSNEQFF. The CDR3 DNA reads as TGTGCCAGCAGTATAAGGGGACTCTCGAATGAGCAGTTCTTC.

The chain links TRBV5-8 to TRBJ1-2, with D uncertain. Germline V gene lookup returns CDR1 SGHTS and CDR2 YDEGEE. Trimming left V 5 bases short and J 12 bases short, with 5 bases between. The CDR3 is 8 residues long. The CDR3 nucleotides read TGTGCCAGCAGACTACACACCTTC. It yields the protein CASRLHTF. The full variable domain, rest sourced from reference TRBV5-8 and TRBJ1-2, is EAGVTQSPTHLIKTRGQQATLRCSPISGHTSVYWYQQALGLGLQFLLWYDEGEERNRGNFPPRFSGRQFPNYSSELNVNALELEDSALYLCASRLHTFGSGTRLTVV.

The chain combines TRBV21-1 with TRBJ2-6; whether TRBD1, the table's D call, matches the DNA was not checked. TRBV21-1 is given as a pseudogene. The CDR3 spans 17 residues. CDR3 nucleotides: TGTGCCAGCCGCCCAGGGGCGGACTGCTCTGGGGCCAACGTCCTGACTTTC. It translates to CASRPGADCSGANVLTF.

The CDR3 nucleotides are TGCGCCAGCAGCCTGCTACTCAATGAAAAACTGTTTTTT. It yields the protein CASSLLLNEKLFF. The rearrangement links TRBV5-1 to TRBJ1-4; no firm D call. CDR3 length: 13 residues. Deletions cut 4 bases from V and 5 bases from J, with 9 bases between. CDR1 SGHRS and CDR2 YFSETQ come from the germline V gene.

The rearrangement links TRBV5-1 to TRBJ1-2; 7 nucleotides align to TRBD1. Germline V gives CDR1 SGHRS, CDR2 YFSETQ. This CDR3 is 15 amino acids long. V lost 3 bases, J lost 1 base, and 6 bases stayed unmatched. This chain's CDR3 is CASSSEHRGNYGYTF. The DNA for the CDR3 is TGCGCCAGCAGCTCGGAACACAGGGGTAACTATGGCTACACCTTC.

This chain joins TRBV5-1 and TRBJ2-7, with 10 bases that match TRBD1. The V gene end was trimmed by 4 bases and the J gene end by 2 bases; junction bases not matched to a gene: 6. CDR1 is SGHRS, CDR2 YFSETQ, per germline. The CDR3 is made up of 15 amino acids. CDR3 DNA: TGCGCCAGCAGCCCGGACAGGGGGACCACCTACGAGCAGTACTTC. Protein sequence: CASSPDRGTTYEQYF.

This sequence joins TRBV21-1 and TRBJ1-4. TRBV21-1 is a documented pseudogene. The CDR3 loop spans 17 amino acids. The CDR3: CASSKEDSGATNEKLFF. As DNA, the CDR3 is TGTGCCAGCAGCAAAGAGGACTCCGGGGCAACTAATGAAAAACTGTTTTTT.

The chain combines TRBV4-3 with TRBJ2-7, with D perhaps matching TRBD1 (6 bases). The V end was cut by 1 base, the J end by 6 bases, with 16 bases between. The CDR3 sequence is 15 residues long. Germline V gives CDR1 LGHNA, CDR2 YSLEER. The CDR3 sequence is CASSQGANRDGEQYF. The CDR3 DNA follows: TGCGCCAGCAGCCAAGGCGCGAACAGGGATGGCGAGCAGTACTTC.

This clone was detected a few times. At one of its ends the junction is not consistent with the germline gene, which may arise from a read error. The rearrangement uses TRBV7-9 and TRBJ1-1, with TRBD1 identical over 7 bases. Germline values: CDR1 SEHNR, CDR2 FQNEAQ (reference sequence). CDR3 length: 12 residues. The CDR3: CSSSLLQGQAFF. The CDR3 DNA reads TGTTCCAGCAGCTTATTACAGGGGCAGGCTTTCTTT.

The chain links TRBV27 to TRBJ2-7; D perhaps matches TRBD1 (5 bases). V lost 4 bases and J lost 2, with 9 bases in between. The CDR3 is 13 amino acids. CDR1 and CDR2 (germline): MNHEY, SMNVEV (reference sequence). In nucleotides, the CDR3 is TGTGCCAGCAGTTCGACAGATACCTACGAGCAGTACTTC. Its protein is CASSSTDTYEQYF.

Worth noting for this clone: Distinct nucleotide sequences in the sample also encode this CDR3. The CDR3 loop is CASSRGQGQNQPQHF. DNA of the CDR3: TGTGCCAGCAGCCGGGGACAGGGACAGAATCAGCCCCAGCATTTT. The chain has TRBV6-1 and TRBJ1-5, with TRBD1 matching 9 bases. This CDR3 has 15 residues. In germline, CDR1 is MNHNS, CDR2 SASEGT. V gave up 6 bases and J gave up 4 bases; unmatched junction bases: 7.

The CDR3 reads CASSSDRGGTEAFF. CDR3 in DNA: TGTGCCAGCAGCTCGGACAGGGGGGGCACTGAAGCTTTCTTT. The chain combines TRBV7-2 with TRBJ1-1; 10 nucleotides line up with TRBD1. This CDR3 region has 14 residues. Trimming removed 4 bases from V and 4 bases from J; junction bases left unmatched: 3. CDR1 SGHTA and CDR2 FQGNSA come from the germline V gene. The variable domain in full, completed from reference TRBV7-2 and TRBJ1-1, reads GAGVSQSPSNKVTEKGKDVELRCDPISGHTALYWYRQSLGQGLEFLIYFQGNSAPDKSGLPSDRFSAERTGGSVSTLTIQRTQQEDSAVYLCASSSDRGGTEAFFGQGTRLTVV.

Notes on this clone: The CDR3 carries no conserved terminal phenylalanine or tryptophan, so it likely arises from a read error. This chain links TRBV9 with TRBJ1-2; 7 bases are shared with TRBD1. Germline CDR1 reads SGDLS; CDR2 reads YYNGEE. Trimming at V came to 4 bases and at J to 2 bases, leaving 17 bases not matched to a gene. The CDR3 loop spans 18 amino acids. The chain's CDR3 is CASSSFPPSGQTNYGYTL. The CDR3 DNA reads TGTGCCAGCAGCTCATTTCCCCCCTCGGGACAGACAAACTATGGCTACACCCTC.

This sequence joins TRBV19 and TRBJ1-2; TRBD1 aligns across 7 bases. The trim removed 6 bases at V and 3 bases at J, leaving 7 bases unmatched. The CDR3 sequence is 14 residues long. Germline assignment: CDR1 LNHDA and CDR2 SQIVND (reference sequence). The CDR3 coding sequence is TGTGCCAGTAGGAATCAGGGGGTTGACTATGGCTACACCTTC. Translation gives CASRNQGVDYGYTF.

The rearrangement joins TRBV19 to TRBJ1-6; 10 bases map to TRBD1. Germline V gene lookup returns CDR1 LNHDA and CDR2 SQIVND (reference sequence). Trimming cost V 2 bases and J 10 bases; bases outside gene matches: 5. This CDR3 spans 15 amino acids. CDR3 sequence: CASSILDRGGSPLHF. CDR3 sequence (DNA): TGTGCCAGTAGTATACTGGACAGGGGGGGATCACCCCTCCACTTT.